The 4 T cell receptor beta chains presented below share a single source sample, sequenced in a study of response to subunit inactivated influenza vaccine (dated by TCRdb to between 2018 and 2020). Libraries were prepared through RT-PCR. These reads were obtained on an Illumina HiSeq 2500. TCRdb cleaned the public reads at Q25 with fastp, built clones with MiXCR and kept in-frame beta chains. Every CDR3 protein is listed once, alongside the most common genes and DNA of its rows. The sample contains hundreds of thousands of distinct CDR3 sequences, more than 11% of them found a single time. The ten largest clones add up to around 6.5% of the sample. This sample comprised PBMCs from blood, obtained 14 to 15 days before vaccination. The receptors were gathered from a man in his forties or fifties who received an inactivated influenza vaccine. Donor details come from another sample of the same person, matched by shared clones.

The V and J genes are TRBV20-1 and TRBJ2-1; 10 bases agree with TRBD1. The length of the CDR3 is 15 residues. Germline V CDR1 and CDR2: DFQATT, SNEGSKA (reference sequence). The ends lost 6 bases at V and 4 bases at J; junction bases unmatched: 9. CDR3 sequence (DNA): TGCAGTGCCCCCCCCGGGACAGGGGTTTACAATGAGCAGTTCTTC. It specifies CSAPPGTGVYNEQFF.

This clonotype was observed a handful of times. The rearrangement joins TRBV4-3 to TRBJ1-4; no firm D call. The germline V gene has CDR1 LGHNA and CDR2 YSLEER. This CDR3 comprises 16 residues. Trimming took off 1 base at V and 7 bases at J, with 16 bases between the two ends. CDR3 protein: CASSQAARARGEKLFF. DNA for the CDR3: TGCGCCAGCAGCCAAGCGGCGAGGGCGCGGGGTGAAAAACTGTTTTTT.

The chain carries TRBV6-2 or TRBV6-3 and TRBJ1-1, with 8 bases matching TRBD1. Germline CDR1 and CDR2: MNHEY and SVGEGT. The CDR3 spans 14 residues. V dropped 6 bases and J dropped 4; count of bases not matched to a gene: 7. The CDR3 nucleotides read TGTGCCAGCAGGCAGACAGGGGCCGGCACTGAAGCTTTCTTT. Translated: CASRQTGAGTEAFF.

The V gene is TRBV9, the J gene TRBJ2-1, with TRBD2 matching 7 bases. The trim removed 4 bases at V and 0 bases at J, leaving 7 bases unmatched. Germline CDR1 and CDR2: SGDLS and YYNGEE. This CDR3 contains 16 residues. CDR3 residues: CASSSQAGNSYNEQFF. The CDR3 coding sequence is TGTGCCAGCAGCTCTCAAGCGGGGAACTCCTACAATGAGCAGTTCTTC. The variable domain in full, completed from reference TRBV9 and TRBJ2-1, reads DSGVTQTPKHLITATGQRVTLRCSPRSGDLSVYWYQQSLDQGLQFLIQYYNGEERAKGNILERFSAQQFPDLHSELNLSSLELGDSALYFCASSSQAGNSYNEQFFGPGTRLTVL.